The 13 T cell receptor beta chains given below trace back to one sample, sequenced in a study of blood T cell repertoires in COVID-19 (dated by TCRdb to the early 2020s). Preparation of the library involved the immunoSEQ multiplex PCR assay. In TCRdb, the immuneACCESS table is reduced to in-frame sequences with V and J assigned. These tables do not hold every clone; where another copy was compared, an unresolved V gene accounts for under half, and the others remain unexplained. The sample has fewer than 120,000 clones on record, roughly 79% of them singletons. 15% to 20% of the sample goes to the ten largest clones. The sequenced sample consisted of peripheral blood. The origin of the receptors is a woman at least 80 years old with active or convalescent COVID-19.

The chain uses TRBV9 and TRBJ2-7; 8 nucleotides align to TRBD1. V was clipped by 2 bases and J by 2 bases; unmatched bases: 6. This CDR3 is 15 amino acids long. Per the germline V gene, CDR1 is SGDLS and CDR2 is YYNGEE. CDR3 residues: CASSVGDRSPYEQYF. The CDR3 DNA reads TGTGCCAGCAGCGTGGGGGACAGGAGCCCCTACGAGCAGTACTTC.

The table lists this clone with a few counts. The V gene is TRBV10-3, the J gene TRBJ2-3; no clear D gene. The germline V gene has CDR1 ENHRY and CDR2 SYGVKD. V was cut by 4 bases and J by 0 bases, with 8 bases left in between. The CDR3 covers 14 residues. The CDR3 DNA is TGTGCCATCAGTGCCAGCGCTAGCACAGATACGCAGTATTTT. It encodes CAISASASTDTQYF.

The chain has TRBV5-4 and TRBJ2-5; maybe TRBD1 (6 bases). This CDR3 has 13 residues. Germline V gene lookup returns CDR1 SGHNT and CDR2 YYREEE (reference sequence). Trimming cost V 0 bases and J 5 bases, with 8 bases left between them. The CDR3: CASSLDRDETQYF. CDR3 bases: TGTGCCAGCAGCTTGGACAGGGATGAGACCCAGTACTTC.

The sample holds a few counts of this clone. This chain uses TRBV7-8 with TRBJ2-5; unclear D gene. Germline loops: CDR1 SGHVS, CDR2 FQNEAQ. This CDR3 has 12 residues. V lost 4 bases, J lost 4 bases, and 7 bases lay in between. The DNA of the CDR3 is TGTGCCAGCAGCTCTAATACAGAGACCCAGTACTTC. It codes for CASSSNTETQYF.

The chain uses TRBV18 and TRBJ2-1; 7 nucleotides match TRBD2. Losses at the gene ends were 2 bases for V and 1 base for J; bases not matched to a gene: 8. CDR1 and CDR2 (germline): KGHSH, LQKENI. CDR3 size: 17 residues. CDR3 nucleotide sequence: TGTGCCAGCTCACCAATCGCTAGCGGCCTTTCCTACAATGAGCAGTTCTTC. This encodes CASSPIASGLSYNEQFF.

There are a few counts of this clone. The chain couples TRBV11-3 to TRBJ2-3, with 8 positions matching TRBD2. This CDR3 is 14 amino acids long. Germline assignment: CDR1 SGHNT and CDR2 YENEEA. The junction had 2 bases not matched to a gene; V was cut back by 4 bases and J by 2 bases. For the CDR3, the DNA is TGTGCCAGCAGCTCGGGACTAGTCACAGATACGCAGTATTTT. Residues: CASSSGLVTDTQYF.

The chain joins TRBV5-5 to TRBJ2-7, with 8 bases identical to TRBD2. The V segment lost 2 bases and the J segment 5 bases; nucleotides outside the gene matches: 6. The CDR3 loop spans 14 amino acids. Germline CDR1 SGHKS, CDR2 YYEKEE (reference sequence). The CDR3 loop reads CASSFSGSFHEQYF. In DNA, the CDR3 is TGTGCCAGCAGCTTCAGCGGGAGTTTCCACGAGCAGTACTTC.

The chain recombines TRBV30 with TRBJ2-4; D unresolved. In germline, CDR1 is GTSNPN, CDR2 SVGIG (reference sequence). The CDR3 spans 13 residues. The V end was cut by 0 bases, the J end by 4 bases, with 7 bases between. For the CDR3, the DNA is TGTGCCTGGAGTGTTCACACGAAAAACATTCAGTACTTC. Translating gives CAWSVHTKNIQYF. Together with reference TRBV30 and TRBJ2-4, the CDR3 gives the full variable domain: SQTIHQWPATLVQPVGSPLSLECTVEGTSNPNLYWYRQAAGRGLQLLFYSVGIGQISSEVPQNLSASRPQDRQFILSSKKLLLSDSGFYLCAWSVHTKNIQYFGAGTRLSVL.

This clone was seen a few times. The same CDR3 arises from other DNA sequences in this sample as well. CDR3 in DNA: TGTGCCAGCAGTGACCAGGGGGCCGCCTACGAGCAGTACTTC. Its protein is CASSDQGAAYEQYF. The rearrangement joins TRBV2 to TRBJ2-7; 8 bases fit TRBD1. This CDR3 is built from 14 residues. Germline CDR1 is SNHLY and CDR2 is FYNNEI. V was pared by 3 bases and J by 2 bases, with 3 bases of the junction left unmatched.

This clone was counted once. The chain couples TRBV5-4 to TRBJ1-2; tentative D call: TRBD1 (6 bases). V was clipped by 6 bases and J by 3 bases, with 15 bases between them. Germline V gives CDR1 SGHNT, CDR2 YYREEE (reference sequence). The CDR3 extends over 14 amino acids. In DNA form, the CDR3 reads TGTGCCAGCACCAGGGGCCTTACAGACTATGGCTACACCTTC. It is translated as CASTRGLTDYGYTF.

V is TRBV30 and J is TRBJ1-6; 7 nucleotides line up with TRBD1. This CDR3 contains 16 residues. Germline assignment: CDR1 GTSNPN and CDR2 SVGIG (reference sequence). Trimming cost V 4 bases and J 8 bases; bases outside gene matches: 14. The CDR3 sequence is CAWKGQGGVYYSPLHF. CDR3 bases: TGTGCCTGGAAGGGGCAGGGGGGTGTTTATTATTCACCCCTCCACTTT.

The V gene is TRBV7-3, the J gene TRBJ2-3; 11 nucleotides match TRBD2. V shed 5 bases, J shed 3 bases, and the junction held 7 bases outside the gene matches. The CDR3 runs to 16 residues. In germline, CDR1 is SGHTA, CDR2 FQGTGA. CDR3 in DNA: TGTGCCAGCAGCCCAGTGGGACTAGCGGCGACAGATACGCAGTATTTT. As protein: CASSPVGLAATDTQYF.

The J gene is TRBJ2-1, the V gene TRBV24-1; 9 nucleotides agree with TRBD1. The CDR3 sequence is 13 residues long. Germline CDR1 reads KGHDR; CDR2 reads SFDVKD. V dropped 11 bases and J dropped 6; count of bases not matched to a gene: 7. The chain's CDR3 is CAIEQGASNEQFF. The CDR3, as DNA: TGTGCCATCGAACAGGGGGCCTCCAATGAGCAGTTCTTC.